Below, 12 T cell receptor beta chains from the same sample are listed, as sequenced in a study of cytomegalovirus exposure and HLA in healthy donors (dated by TCRdb to the late 2010s). The protocol used for the library was the immunoSEQ multiplex PCR assay. The multiplex PCR relied on a mix of 60 forward primers for TCR Vbeta segments and 13 reverse primers for TCR Jbeta segments. The immuneACCESS repertoire file appears here via TCRdb, limited to in-frame rearrangements. These files lack a portion of the clones; in checked studies, under half of the deficit traces to unresolved V genes, and the cause of the others is not known. The table for this sample lists about 200,000 clones; around 86% of them were counted only once. The top ten constitute roughly 1.9% of the sample. The sample comprised PBMCs. The source is a woman aged 18 to 35 in good health and CMV-seronegative.

The chain recombines TRBV5-6 with TRBJ1-1; maybe TRBD1 (5 bases). V was pared by 4 bases and J by 1 base, with 14 bases between. There are 15 residues in the CDR3. From germline, CDR1 is SGHDT and CDR2 YYEEEE. The CDR3 DNA reads TGTGCCAGCAGCCGGGCGGGGGACGGGAACACTGAAGCTTTCTTT. It yields the protein CASSRAGDGNTEAFF.

The rearrangement links TRBV11-3 to TRBJ2-5; TRBD2 matches 9 bases. CDR3 length: 16 amino acids. Germline V gives CDR1 SGHNT, CDR2 YENEEA. V lost 2 bases, J lost 1 base, and 5 bases stayed unmatched. This CDR3 is CASSLWAGGGQETQYF. The CDR3 DNA reads as TGTGCCAGCAGCTTATGGGCGGGAGGGGGCCAAGAGACCCAGTACTTC.

The chain uses TRBV4-1 and TRBJ2-3; 8 nucleotides line up with TRBD2. Germline V gives CDR1 MGHRA, CDR2 YSYEKL. This CDR3 has 16 amino acids. Trimming took 1 base from V and 2 from J; bases not matched to a gene: 5. Here the CDR3 reads CASSQVGLALTDTQYF. CDR3 nucleotide sequence: TGCGCCAGCAGCCAAGTCGGACTAGCTCTCACAGATACGCAGTATTTT.

V gene TRBV29-1 combines with J gene TRBJ1-4, with TRBD1 matching over 8 bases. V lost 7 bases and J lost 3; bases outside the gene matches: 1. Germline CDR1 is SQVTM and CDR2 is ANQGSEA. There are 12 residues in the CDR3. The CDR3 sequence is CSATGANEKLFF. CDR3 coding DNA: TGCAGCGCGACAGGGGCTAATGAAAAACTGTTTTTT.

This chain uses TRBV5-1 with TRBJ2-1; perhaps TRBD2 as D (6 bases). Trimming removed 5 bases from V and 0 bases from J, with 15 bases in between. This CDR3 contains 16 residues. Germline V CDR1 and CDR2: SGHRS, YFSETQ. The chain's CDR3 is CASSTLGTRSYNEQFF. In nucleotides, the CDR3 is TGCGCCAGCAGTACTCTAGGGACTCGCTCCTACAATGAGCAGTTCTTC.

The chain employs TRBV6-5 and TRBJ2-5; 7 bases are a match to TRBD2. From germline, CDR1 is MNHEY and CDR2 SVGAGI. This CDR3 is built from 15 residues. Trimming at V came to 6 bases and at J to 7 bases, leaving 14 bases not matched to a gene. The CDR3 sequence: CASSPQAGVAGTQYF. CDR3 nucleotide sequence: TGTGCCAGCAGCCCCCAGGCGGGAGTTGCGGGGACCCAGTACTTC.

J is TRBJ2-7 and V is TRBV9, with 7 bases fitting TRBD2. The CDR3 has 15 amino acids. Germline-derived CDR1 and CDR2 are SGDLS and YYNGEE. V gave up 3 bases and J gave up 2 bases; unmatched junction bases: 8. The CDR3 nucleotides are TGTGCCAGCAGCGCCTCCGGGAGGTTCACCTACGAGCAGTACTTC. Amino acids: CASSASGRFTYEQYF.

This clone was picked up a small number of times. V and J are TRBV4-2 and TRBJ2-3, with TRBD2 identical over 7 bases. This CDR3 region has 15 residues. Germline CDR1 LGHNA, CDR2 YNFKEQ. V was clipped by 4 bases and J by 1 base; unmatched bases: 5. CDR3 nucleotides: TGTGCCAGCAGCCCTGAACGGGGGGGCACAGATACGCAGTATTTT. The encoded protein is CASSPERGGTDTQYF.

The rearrangement links TRBV30 to TRBJ2-3; 11 nucleotides align to TRBD2. With 1 base clipped from V and 4 bases from J, the junction kept 1 base outside the gene matches. CDR3 length: 14 residues. The germline gives CDR1 GTSNPN, CDR2 SVGIG (reference sequence). CDR3 in DNA: TGTGCCTGGAGTGGACTAGCGGGGCCAGATACGCAGTATTTT. It translates to CAWSGLAGPDTQYF.

This chain links TRBV5-1 with TRBJ1-2; a possible D gene is TRBD1 (5 bases). Trimming pared 0 bases from V and 10 bases from J, leaving 10 bases between. Germline V lookup: CDR1 SGHRS, CDR2 YFSETQ. This CDR3 comprises 12 residues. DNA of the CDR3: TGCGCCAGCAGCTTGGAGGGGAAGGACTACACCTTC. Translated: CASSLEGKDYTF.

V is TRBV6-5 and J is TRBJ1-6, with D hard to call. This CDR3 is built from 12 residues. Per germline, CDR1 MNHEY and CDR2 SVGAGI. Trimming stripped 6 bases from V and 8 bases from J, with 8 bases between. The CDR3 loop reads CASSPFDSPLHF. For the CDR3, the DNA is TGTGCCAGCAGCCCTTTTGATTCACCCCTCCACTTT.

V gene TRBV7-9 combines with J gene TRBJ2-5; the match to TRBD2 covers 7 bases. TRBJ2-7 matches the DNA end more closely, so the J call is doubtful. The CDR3 extends over 15 amino acids. Germline assignment: CDR1 SEHNR and CDR2 FQNEAQ (reference sequence). The CDR3 nucleotides read TGTGCCAGCAGTAGGGAGGGAGTCTCCCCCCACGAGCAGTACTTC. This codes for CASSREGVSPHEQYF.